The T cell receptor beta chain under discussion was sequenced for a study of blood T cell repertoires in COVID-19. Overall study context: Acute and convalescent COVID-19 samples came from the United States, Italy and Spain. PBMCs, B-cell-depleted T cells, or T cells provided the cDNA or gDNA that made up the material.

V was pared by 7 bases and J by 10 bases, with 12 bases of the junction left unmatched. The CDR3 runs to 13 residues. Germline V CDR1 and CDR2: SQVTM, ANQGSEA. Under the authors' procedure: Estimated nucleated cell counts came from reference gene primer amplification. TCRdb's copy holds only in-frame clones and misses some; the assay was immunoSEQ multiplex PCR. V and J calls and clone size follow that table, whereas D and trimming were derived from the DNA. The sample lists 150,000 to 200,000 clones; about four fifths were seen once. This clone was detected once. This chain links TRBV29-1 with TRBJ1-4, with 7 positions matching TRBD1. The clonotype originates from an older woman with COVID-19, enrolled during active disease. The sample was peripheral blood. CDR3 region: CSGQTGYAGKLFF. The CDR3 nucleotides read TGCAGCGGCCAGACAGGGTATGCGGGAAAACTGTTTTTT.